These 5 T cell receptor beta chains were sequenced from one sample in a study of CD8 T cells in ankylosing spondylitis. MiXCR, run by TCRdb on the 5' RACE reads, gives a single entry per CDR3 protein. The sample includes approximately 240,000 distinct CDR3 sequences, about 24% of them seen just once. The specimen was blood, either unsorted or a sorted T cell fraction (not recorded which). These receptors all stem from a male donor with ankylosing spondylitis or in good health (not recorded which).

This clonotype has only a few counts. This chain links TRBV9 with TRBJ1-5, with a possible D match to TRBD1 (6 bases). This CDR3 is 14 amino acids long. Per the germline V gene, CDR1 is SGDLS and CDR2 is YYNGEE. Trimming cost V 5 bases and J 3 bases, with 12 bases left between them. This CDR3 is CASSQGQNNQPQHF. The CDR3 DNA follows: TGTGCCAGCAGTCAAGGACAGAACAATCAGCCCCAGCATTTT.

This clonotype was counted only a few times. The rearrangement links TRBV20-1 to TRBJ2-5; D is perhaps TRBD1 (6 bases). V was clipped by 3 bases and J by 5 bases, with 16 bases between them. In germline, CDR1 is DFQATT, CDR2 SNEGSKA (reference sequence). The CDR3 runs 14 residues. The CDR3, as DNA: TGCAGTGCTAGTCTCCCCGACAGGACGGAGACCCAGTACTTC. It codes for CSASLPDRTETQYF.

CDR3 sequence: CASSRQGWTGELFF. DNA for the CDR3: TGTGCCAGCAGTCGCCAGGGATGGACCGGGGAGCTGTTTTTT. The genes are TRBV28 and TRBJ2-2, with D possibly TRBD1 on 5 matching bases. The CDR3 is made up of 14 amino acids. Trimming took off 5 bases at V and 5 bases at J, with 12 bases between the two ends. Germline V gives CDR1 MDHEN, CDR2 SYDVKM.

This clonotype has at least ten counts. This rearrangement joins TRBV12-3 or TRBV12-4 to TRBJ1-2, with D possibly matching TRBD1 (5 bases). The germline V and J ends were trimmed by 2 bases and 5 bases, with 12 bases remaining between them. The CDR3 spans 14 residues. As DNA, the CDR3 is TGTGCCAGCAGTTTAACCCGGACACTATATGGCTACACCTTC. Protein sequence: CASSLTRTLYGYTF.

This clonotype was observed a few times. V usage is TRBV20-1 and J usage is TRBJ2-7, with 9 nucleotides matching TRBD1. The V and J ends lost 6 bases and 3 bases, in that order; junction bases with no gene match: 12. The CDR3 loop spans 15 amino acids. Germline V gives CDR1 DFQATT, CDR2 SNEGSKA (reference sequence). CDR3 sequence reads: CSASFAGQGFYEQYF. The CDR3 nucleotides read TGCAGTGCCTCTTTCGCGGGACAGGGTTTCTACGAGCAGTACTTC.